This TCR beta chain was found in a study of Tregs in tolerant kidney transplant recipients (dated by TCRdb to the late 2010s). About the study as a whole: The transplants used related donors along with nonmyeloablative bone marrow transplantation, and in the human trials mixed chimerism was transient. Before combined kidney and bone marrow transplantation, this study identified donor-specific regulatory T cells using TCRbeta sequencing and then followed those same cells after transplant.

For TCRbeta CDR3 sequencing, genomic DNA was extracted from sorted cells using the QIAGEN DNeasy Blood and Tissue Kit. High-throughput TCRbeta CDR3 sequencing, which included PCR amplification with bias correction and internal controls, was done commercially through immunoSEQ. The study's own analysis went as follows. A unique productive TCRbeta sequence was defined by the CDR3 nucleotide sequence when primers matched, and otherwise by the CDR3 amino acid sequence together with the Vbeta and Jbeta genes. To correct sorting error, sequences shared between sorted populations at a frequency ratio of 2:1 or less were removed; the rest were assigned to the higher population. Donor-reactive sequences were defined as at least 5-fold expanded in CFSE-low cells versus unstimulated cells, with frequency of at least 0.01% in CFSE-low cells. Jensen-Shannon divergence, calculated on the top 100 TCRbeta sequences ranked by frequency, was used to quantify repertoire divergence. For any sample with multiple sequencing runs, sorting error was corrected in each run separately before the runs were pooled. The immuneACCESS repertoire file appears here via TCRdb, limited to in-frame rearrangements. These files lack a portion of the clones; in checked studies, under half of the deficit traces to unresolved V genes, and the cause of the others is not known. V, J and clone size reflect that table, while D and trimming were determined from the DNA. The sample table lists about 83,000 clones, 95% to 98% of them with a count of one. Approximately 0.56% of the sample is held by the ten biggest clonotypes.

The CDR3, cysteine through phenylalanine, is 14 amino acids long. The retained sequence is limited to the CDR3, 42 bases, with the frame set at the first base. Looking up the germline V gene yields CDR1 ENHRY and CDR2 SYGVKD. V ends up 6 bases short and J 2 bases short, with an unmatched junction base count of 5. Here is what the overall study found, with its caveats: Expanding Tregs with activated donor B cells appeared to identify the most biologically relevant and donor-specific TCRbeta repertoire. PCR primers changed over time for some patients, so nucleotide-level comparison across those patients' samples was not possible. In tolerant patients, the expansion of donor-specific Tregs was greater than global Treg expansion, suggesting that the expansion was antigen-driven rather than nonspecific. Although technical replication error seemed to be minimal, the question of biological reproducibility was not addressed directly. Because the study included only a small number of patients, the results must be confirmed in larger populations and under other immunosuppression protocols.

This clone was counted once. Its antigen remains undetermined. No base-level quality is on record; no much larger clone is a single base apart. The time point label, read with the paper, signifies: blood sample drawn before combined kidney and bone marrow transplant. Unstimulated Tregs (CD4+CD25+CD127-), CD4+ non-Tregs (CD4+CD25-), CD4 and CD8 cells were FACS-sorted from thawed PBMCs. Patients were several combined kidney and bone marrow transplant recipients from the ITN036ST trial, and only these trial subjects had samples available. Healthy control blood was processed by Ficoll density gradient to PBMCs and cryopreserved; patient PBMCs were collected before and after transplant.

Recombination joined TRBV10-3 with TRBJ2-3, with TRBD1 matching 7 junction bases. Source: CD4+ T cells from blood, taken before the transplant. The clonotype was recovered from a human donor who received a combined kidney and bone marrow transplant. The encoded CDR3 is CAIRRQGNTDTQYF. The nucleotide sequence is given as TGTGCCATCAGGAGACAGGGAAACACAGATACGCAGTATTTT.